This passage covers 10 T cell receptor beta chains from one sample sequenced in a study of blood T cell repertoires in COVID-19 (dated by TCRdb to 2020 to 2021). Library construction relied on the immunoSEQ multiplex PCR assay. TCRdb stores this immuneACCESS table with in-frame sequences only. Part of the clones is absent; in the studies checked, under half of the shortfall reflects unresolved V genes, and no reason is known for the rest. This sample gives 20,000 to 25,000 clones in total; around 90% of them show up just once. In total, the top ten clones hold more than 15% of the sample. What was sequenced was peripheral blood. Receptor source: a human donor in a cohort sampled during active COVID-19.

This chain uses TRBV12-5 with TRBJ1-1, with a possible D match to TRBD1 (5 bases). The CDR3 loop spans 18 amino acids. The germline V gene has CDR1 LGHNT and CDR2 FRNRAP. V lost 6 bases and J 0 bases, leaving 23 bases between the germline ends. CDR3 in DNA: TGTGCTAGTGGCCTGTCGGAGGGAAGGGGCCCCATGAACACTGAAGCTTTCTTT. This translates into CASGLSEGRGPMNTEAFF. Together with reference TRBV12-5 and TRBJ1-1, the CDR3 gives the full variable domain: DARVTQTPRHKVTEMGQEVTMRCQPILGHNTVFWYRQTMMQGLELLAYFRNRAPLDDSGMPKDRFSAEMPDATLATLKIQPSEPRDSAVYFCASGLSEGRGPMNTEAFFGQGTRLTVV.

This chain connects TRBV6-2 or TRBV6-3 to TRBJ1-2; D call uncertain. The V end lost 0 bases, the J end lost 1 base, and 6 bases lay between the germline ends. This CDR3 comprises 14 residues. Germline CDR1 reads MNHEY; CDR2 reads SVGEGT. In nucleotides, the CDR3 is TGTGCCAGCAGTTACTCGACAATTAACTATGGCTACACCTTC. This codes for CASSYSTINYGYTF.

This clone has just a few counts. The J gene is TRBJ1-5, the V gene TRBV6-5; D is possibly TRBD1 (6 bases). This CDR3 has 14 residues. Germline-derived CDR1 and CDR2 are MNHEY and SVGAGI. The germline V and J ends were trimmed by 5 bases and 2 bases, with 10 bases remaining between them. Written as DNA, the CDR3 is TGTGCCAGCAGTAAAAACAGGGGCAATCAGCCCCAGCATTTT. This encodes CASSKNRGNQPQHF.

The chain couples TRBV4-3 to TRBJ1-2; D is unclear. There are 13 residues in the CDR3. V was cut by 1 base and J by 6 bases, with 9 bases left in between. Looked up from germline, CDR1 is LGHNA and CDR2 is YSLEER. Here the CDR3 DNA reads TGCGCCAGCAGCCAAGCAGGTGTGGATGGCTACACCTTC. The encoded protein is CASSQAGVDGYTF.

The chain couples TRBV6-5 to TRBJ1-5; 8 bases map to TRBD1. After removal of 11 bases from V and 1 base from J, the junction contained 4 bases not matched to a gene. CDR3 length: 13 amino acids. The germline CDR1 and CDR2 sequences are MNHEY and SVGAGI. The CDR3 is CACGQGSNQPQHF. CDR3 DNA sequence: TGTGCCTGCGGACAGGGAAGCAATCAGCCCCAGCATTTT.

The rearrangement uses TRBV9 and TRBJ2-6; TRBD1 matches at 8 bases. The CDR3 spans 17 residues. The V and J ends lost 0 bases and 2 bases, in that order; junction bases with no gene match: 4. Germline CDR1 reads SGDLS; CDR2 reads YYNGEE. Here the CDR3 DNA reads TGTGCCAGCAGCGTAGCATCAGGGGGCACTGGGGCCAACGTCCTGACTTTC. It yields the protein CASSVASGGTGANVLTF.

The rearrangement uses TRBV5-8 and TRBJ2-3; 7 bases match TRBD1. Germline CDR1 SGHTS, CDR2 YDEGEE. With 5 bases clipped from V and 0 bases from J, the junction kept 6 bases outside the gene matches. CDR3 length: 15 residues. This CDR3 reads CASSIRGQSTDTQYF. For the CDR3, the DNA is TGTGCCAGCAGTATAAGGGGACAGAGCACAGATACGCAGTATTTT. The whole variable domain, filled in from reference TRBV5-8 and TRBJ2-3, reads EAGVTQSPTHLIKTRGQQATLRCSPISGHTSVYWYQQALGLGLQFLLWYDEGEERNRGNFPPRFSGRQFPNYSSELNVNALELEDSALYLCASSIRGQSTDTQYFGPGTRLTVL.

V is TRBV11-2 and J is TRBJ1-1; 7 positions match TRBD1. The CDR3 loop spans 12 amino acids. V shed 7 bases, J shed 6 bases, and the junction held 5 bases outside the gene matches. The germline V gene encodes CDR1 SGHAT and CDR2 FQNNGV. This CDR3 reads CASNFGTAEAFF. The CDR3 coding sequence is TGTGCCAGCAACTTCGGGACAGCTGAAGCTTTCTTT.

This sequence joins TRBV6-5 and TRBJ1-3; D gene ambiguous. Trimming shortened V by 5 bases and J by 5 bases, and 13 bases separated the two germline ends. CDR1 is MNHEY, CDR2 SVGAGI, per germline. The CDR3 runs to 14 residues. CDR3 nucleotide sequence: TGTGCCAGCAGTCCCCGGGATGCAAGAAACACCATATATTTT. Amino acid sequence: CASSPRDARNTIYF.

The CDR3 nucleotides are TGCAGCGGTACAGGGTTGGACACCGGGGAGCTGTTTTTT. It codes for CSGTGLDTGELFF. The V and J genes are TRBV29-1 and TRBJ2-2, with D perhaps matching TRBD1 (6 bases). With 7 bases removed from V and 3 bases from J, the gap between germline ends came to 12 bases. Germline V gene lookup returns CDR1 SQVTM and CDR2 ANQGSEA. CDR3 length: 13 amino acids.